These 9 T cell receptor beta chains were all obtained from the same sample, sequenced in a study of T cell responses to AZD1222 COVID-19 vaccine. The assay was immunoSEQ multiplex PCR, and TCRdb's table has in-frame clones only and misses some. The sample contains approximately 140,000 clones, 75% to 90% of which appear only once. The source was peripheral blood, collected on day 0 of MenACWY control vaccination. These receptors all stem from an adult in good health.

The chain employs TRBV3-1 (or the pseudogene TRBV3-2) and TRBJ2-5, with a tentative D call TRBD1 (6 bases). Germline V CDR1 and CDR2: LGHDT, YNNKEL (reference sequence). This CDR3 is built from 15 residues. V lost 4 bases and J lost 2, with 14 bases in between. CDR3 DNA: TGTGCCAGCAGCCGGGTCGGACAGCGACAAGAGACCCAGTACTTC. It encodes CASSRVGQRQETQYF.

The DNA for the CDR3 is TGTGCCAGCAGCTTAACGGTGGGGGATTACACCGGGGAGCTGTTTTTT. Its protein product is CASSLTVGDYTGELFF. The rearrangement uses TRBV11-3 and TRBJ2-2; TRBD1 or TRBD2 may be the D gene (5 bases each). Trimming left V 2 bases short and J 3 bases short, with 13 bases between. The germline V gene has CDR1 SGHNT and CDR2 YENEEA. CDR3 length: 16 amino acids.

The chain couples TRBV15 to TRBJ2-6; the D is unclear. Germline lookup yields CDR1 LNHNV and CDR2 YYDKDF (reference sequence). The length of the CDR3 is 16 residues. V shed 0 bases and J shed 0 bases, with 6 bases lying between them. The CDR3 coding sequence is TGTGCCACCAGCAGAGATTCCGCCTCTGGGGCCAACGTCCTGACTTTC. Amino acid sequence: CATSRDSASGANVLTF.

V is TRBV5-1 and J is TRBJ2-2; 9 nucleotides agree with TRBD2. After removal of 5 bases from V and 6 bases from J, the junction contained 2 bases not matched to a gene. Germline lookup yields CDR1 SGHRS and CDR2 YFSETQ. The CDR3 sequence is 13 residues long. The CDR3 coding sequence is TGCGCCAGCAGTCCTAGCGGGGCCGGGGAGCTGTTTTTT. As protein: CASSPSGAGELFF. Full variable domain (missing parts from reference TRBV5-1 and TRBJ2-2): KAGVTQTPRYLIKTRGQQVTLSCSPISGHRSVSWYQQTPGQGLQFLFEYFSETQRNKGNFPGRFSGRQFSNSRSEMNVSTLELGDSALYLCASSPSGAGELFFGEGSRLTVL.

The V gene is TRBV5-4, the J gene TRBJ2-7, with D tentatively TRBD2 (6 bases). The V gene's germline CDR1 is SGHNT and CDR2 YYREEE (reference sequence). There are 15 residues in the CDR3. Trimming took off 3 bases at V and 2 bases at J, with 15 bases between the two ends. The DNA of the CDR3 is TGTGCCAGCAGCTCACCTGGGGACTGGCCCTACGAGCAGTACTTC. It yields the protein CASSSPGDWPYEQYF.

This chain joins TRBV15 and TRBJ2-2, with unresolved D. CDR1 LNHNV and CDR2 YYDKDF come from the germline V gene (reference sequence). The ends were cut back, 5 bases at V and 7 bases at J, with 17 bases in the middle. The CDR3 extends over 15 amino acids. CDR3 sequence reads: CATSSGIWQSGELFF. The CDR3 coding sequence is TGTGCCACCAGCTCCGGCATTTGGCAGAGCGGGGAGCTGTTTTTT.

This clone was found a few times. The V and J genes are TRBV13 and TRBJ2-1; perhaps D is TRBD1 or TRBD2 (6 bases each). The CDR3 is made up of 15 amino acids. Germline-derived CDR1 and CDR2 are PRHDT and FYEKMQ (reference sequence). Trimming removed 5 bases from V and 6 bases from J, with 17 bases in between. CDR3 sequence (DNA): TGTGCCAGCAGCCTCCCCACGGGGGCGATCAATGAGCAGTTCTTC. Its protein product is CASSLPTGAINEQFF.

This chain links TRBV5-1 with TRBJ1-6; D possibly corresponds to TRBD1 (6 bases). This CDR3 contains 13 residues. The V gene lost 6 bases and the J gene lost 7 bases, with 11 bases spanning the gap. The germline CDR1 and CDR2 sequences are SGHRS and YFSETQ. In nucleotides, the CDR3 is TGCGCCAGCACCAGGGGCGGCAATTCACCCCTCCACTTT. Translating gives CASTRGGNSPLHF.

J is TRBJ2-5 and V is TRBV5-1; tentatively, D is TRBD1 or TRBD2 (5 bases each). CDR3 size: 14 residues. The germline gives CDR1 SGHRS, CDR2 YFSETQ. V was trimmed by 0 bases and J by 9 bases, leaving 15 bases between them. DNA of the CDR3: TGCGCCAGCAGCTTGGACGGCCATTGGGGACCCCAGTACTTC. Translating it yields CASSLDGHWGPQYF.